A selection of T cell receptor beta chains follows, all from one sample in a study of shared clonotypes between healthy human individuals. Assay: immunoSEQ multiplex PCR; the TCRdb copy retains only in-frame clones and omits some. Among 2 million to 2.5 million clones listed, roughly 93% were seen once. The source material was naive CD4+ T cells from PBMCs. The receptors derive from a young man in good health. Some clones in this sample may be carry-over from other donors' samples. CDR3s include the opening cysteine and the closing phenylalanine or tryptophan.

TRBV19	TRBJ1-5	CASSIEGRRNQPQHF
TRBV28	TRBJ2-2	CASTLQGGGGTGELFF
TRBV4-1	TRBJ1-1	CASSQGVWNTEAFF
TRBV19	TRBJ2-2	CASTLSMGGTVPGELFF
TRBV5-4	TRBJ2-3	CASSLSVAGGRLDTQYF
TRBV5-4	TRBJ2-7	CASSRGTSLNYEQYF
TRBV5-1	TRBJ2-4	CASSWDEDIQYF
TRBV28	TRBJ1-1	CASRAEGRGLTEAFF
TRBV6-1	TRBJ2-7	CASSGDGQGLSEQYF
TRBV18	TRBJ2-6	CASSGTGGHSGANVLTF
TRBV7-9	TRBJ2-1	CASSRVPHEQFF
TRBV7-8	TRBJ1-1	CASSLWGQGSMAFF
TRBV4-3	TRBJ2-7	CASSQGTGGYGTYEQYF
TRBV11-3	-	CALGEATPNYEQYF
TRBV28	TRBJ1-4	CASSAGGLMREKLFF
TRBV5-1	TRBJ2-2	CASSLRSTGELFF
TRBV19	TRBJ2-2	CASRPGLAGVMNTGELFF
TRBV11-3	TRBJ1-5	CASSLDRAQPQHF
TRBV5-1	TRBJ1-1	CASSRDSLTEAFF
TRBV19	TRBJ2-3	CASREVGTDTQYF
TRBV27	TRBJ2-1	CASQGQMGNEQFF
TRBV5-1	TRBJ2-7	CASSFGGSSSYEQYF
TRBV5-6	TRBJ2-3	CASSLVGLAVDTQYF
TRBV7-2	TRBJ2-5	CASSLLGASGTQYF
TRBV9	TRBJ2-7	CASSVGTAGEQYF
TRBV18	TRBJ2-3	CASSGGLAGAADTQYF
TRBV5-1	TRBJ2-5	CASSGARGAMGETQYF
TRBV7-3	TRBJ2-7	CASSLRASYEQYF